There are a few counts of the clone carrying this T cell receptor (beta chain). Germline values: CDR1 SGHNT, CDR2 YYREEE (reference sequence). This CDR3 is 14 amino acids long. V was clipped by 3 bases and J by 6 bases; unmatched bases: 7. Authors' methods: Amplifying reference gene primers gave estimates of nucleated cell counts. Sequenced by immunoSEQ multiplex PCR; TCRdb stores in-frame clones only, minus some. V and J calls and clone size come straight from that table; D and trimming were deduced from the DNA. The sample holds roughly 76,000 clones, approximately 80% seen once. This entry is derived from a study of blood T cell repertoires in COVID-19. The overall study: PBMCs, B-cell-depleted T cells, or T cells were the source of the cDNA or gDNA that made up the material.

What was sequenced was peripheral blood. V and J are TRBV5-4 and TRBJ1-2; 8 bases are shared with TRBD1. The receptor's source is a human donor in a cohort sampled during active COVID-19. In DNA, the CDR3 is TGTGCCAGCAGCTCCTCAGGGGGCGAGAATGGCTACACCTTC. Its translation is CASSSSGGENGYTF.